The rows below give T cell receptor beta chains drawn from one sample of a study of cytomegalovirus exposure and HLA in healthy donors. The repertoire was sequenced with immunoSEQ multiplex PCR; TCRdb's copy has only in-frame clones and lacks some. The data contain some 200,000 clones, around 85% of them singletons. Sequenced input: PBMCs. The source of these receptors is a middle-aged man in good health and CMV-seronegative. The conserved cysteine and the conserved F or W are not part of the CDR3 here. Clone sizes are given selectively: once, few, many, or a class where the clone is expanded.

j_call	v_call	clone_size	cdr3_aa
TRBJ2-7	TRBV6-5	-	ASKGLAGPYEQY
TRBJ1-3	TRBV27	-	ASRAQRGSGNTIY
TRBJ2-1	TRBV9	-	ASSPRGESYNEQF
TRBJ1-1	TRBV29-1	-	SVTGTGNTEAF
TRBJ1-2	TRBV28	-	ASSLWTGGHGYT
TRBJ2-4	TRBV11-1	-	ASSQDRGGNIQY
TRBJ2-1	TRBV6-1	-	ASSRLAGEGHEQF
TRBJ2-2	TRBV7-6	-	ASSRGTGIPGELF
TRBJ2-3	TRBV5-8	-	ASSFRRGGPTDTQY
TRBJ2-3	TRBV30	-	AWSVVRLGTDTQY
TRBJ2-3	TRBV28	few	ASSLAGGSTDTQY
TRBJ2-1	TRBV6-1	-	ASSELARLSYNEQF
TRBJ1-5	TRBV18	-	ASSPNRQGQPQH
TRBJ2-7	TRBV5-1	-	ASSLAREGPYEQY
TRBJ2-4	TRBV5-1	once	ASNGGGGGNIQY
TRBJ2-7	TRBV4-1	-	ASSPQRLEGTYEQY
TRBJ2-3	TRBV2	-	ASSRDYTDTQY
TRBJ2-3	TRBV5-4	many	ASSSPQFVPNTQY
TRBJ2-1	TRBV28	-	ASARGASGSFEQF
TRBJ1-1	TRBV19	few	ASSRRETRKSEAF
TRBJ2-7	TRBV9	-	ASSPGQGYEQY
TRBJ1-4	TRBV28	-	ASSLVTGANEKLF
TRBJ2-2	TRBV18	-	ASSPPSLAANTGELF
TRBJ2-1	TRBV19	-	ASSIGQVNEQF
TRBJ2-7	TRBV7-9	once	ASSLGTSGRGYEQY
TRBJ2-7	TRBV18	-	ASSPSDSSYEQY